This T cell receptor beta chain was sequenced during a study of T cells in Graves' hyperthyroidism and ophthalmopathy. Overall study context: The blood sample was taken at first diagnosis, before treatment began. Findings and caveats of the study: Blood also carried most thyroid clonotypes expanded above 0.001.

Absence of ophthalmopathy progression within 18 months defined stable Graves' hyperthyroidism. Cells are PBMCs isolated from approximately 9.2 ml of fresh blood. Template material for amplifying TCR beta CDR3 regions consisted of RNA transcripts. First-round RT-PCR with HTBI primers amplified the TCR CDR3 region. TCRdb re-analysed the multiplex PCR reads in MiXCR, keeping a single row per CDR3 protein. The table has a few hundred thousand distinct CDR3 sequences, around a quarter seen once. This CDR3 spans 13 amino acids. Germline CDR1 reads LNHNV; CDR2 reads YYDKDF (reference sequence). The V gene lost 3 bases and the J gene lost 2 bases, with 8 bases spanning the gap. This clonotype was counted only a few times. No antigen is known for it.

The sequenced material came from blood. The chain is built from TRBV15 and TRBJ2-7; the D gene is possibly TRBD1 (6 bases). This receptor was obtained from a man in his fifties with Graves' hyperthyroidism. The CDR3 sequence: CATSRDRTYEQYF. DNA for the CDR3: TGTGCCACCAGCAGGGACAGAACCTACGAGCAGTACTTC.